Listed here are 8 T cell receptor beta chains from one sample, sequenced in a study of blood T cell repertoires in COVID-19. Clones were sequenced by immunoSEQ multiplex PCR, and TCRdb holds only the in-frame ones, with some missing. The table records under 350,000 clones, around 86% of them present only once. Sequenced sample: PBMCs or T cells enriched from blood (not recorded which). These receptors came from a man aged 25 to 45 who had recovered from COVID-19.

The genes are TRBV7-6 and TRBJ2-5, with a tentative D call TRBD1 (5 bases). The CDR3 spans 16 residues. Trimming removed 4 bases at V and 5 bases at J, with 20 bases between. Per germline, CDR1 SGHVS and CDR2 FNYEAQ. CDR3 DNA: TGTGCCAGCAGCTCGGGCCAGGGCGTATATCAGGAGACCCAGTACTTC. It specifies CASSSGQGVYQETQYF.

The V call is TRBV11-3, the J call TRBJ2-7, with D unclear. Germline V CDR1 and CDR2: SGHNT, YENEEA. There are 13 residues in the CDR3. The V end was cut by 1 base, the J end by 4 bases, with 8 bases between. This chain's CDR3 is CASSLGPLYEQYF. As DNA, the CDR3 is TGTGCCAGCAGCTTAGGGCCGTTGTACGAGCAGTACTTC. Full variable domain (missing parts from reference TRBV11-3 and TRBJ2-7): EAGVVQSPRYKIIEKKQPVAFWCNPISGHNTLYWYLQNLGQGPELLIRYENEEAVDDSQLPKDRFSAERLKGVDSTLKIQPAELGDSAVYLCASSLGPLYEQYFGPGTRLTVT.

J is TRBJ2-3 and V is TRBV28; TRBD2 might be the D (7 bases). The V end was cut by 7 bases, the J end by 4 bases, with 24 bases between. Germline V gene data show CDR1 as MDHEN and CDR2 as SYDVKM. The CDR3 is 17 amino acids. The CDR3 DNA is TGTGCCAGCACTCGACCTGGTGGGGGGGCGGGCTCAGATACGCAGTATTTT. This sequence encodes CASTRPGGGAGSDTQYF.

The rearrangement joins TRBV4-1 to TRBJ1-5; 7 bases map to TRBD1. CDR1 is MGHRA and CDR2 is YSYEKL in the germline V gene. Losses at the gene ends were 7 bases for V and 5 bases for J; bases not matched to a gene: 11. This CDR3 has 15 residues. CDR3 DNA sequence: TGCGCCAGCACCTTTGAGGGGGCAGTTCATCAGCCCCAGCATTTT. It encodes CASTFEGAVHQPQHF.

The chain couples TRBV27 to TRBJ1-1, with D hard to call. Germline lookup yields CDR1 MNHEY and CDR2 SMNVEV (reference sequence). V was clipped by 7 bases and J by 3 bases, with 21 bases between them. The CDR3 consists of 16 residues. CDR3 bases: TGTGCCAGCACCCAAATTAGGGTCGGCGGGCACACTGAAGCTTTCTTT. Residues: CASTQIRVGGHTEAFF.

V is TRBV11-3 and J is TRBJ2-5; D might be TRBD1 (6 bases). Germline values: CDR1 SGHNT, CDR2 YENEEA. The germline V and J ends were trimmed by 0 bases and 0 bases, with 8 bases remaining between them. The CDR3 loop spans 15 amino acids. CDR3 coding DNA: TGTGCCAGCAGCTTAGAGTACAGGGACCAAGAGACCCAGTACTTC. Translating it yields CASSLEYRDQETQYF.

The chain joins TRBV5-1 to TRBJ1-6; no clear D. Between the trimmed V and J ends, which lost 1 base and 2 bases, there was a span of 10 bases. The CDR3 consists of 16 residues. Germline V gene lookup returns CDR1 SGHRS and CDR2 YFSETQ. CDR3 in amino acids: CASSLRESPYNSPLHF. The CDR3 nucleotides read TGCGCCAGCAGCTTGCGGGAGTCCCCCTATAATTCACCCCTCCACTTT.

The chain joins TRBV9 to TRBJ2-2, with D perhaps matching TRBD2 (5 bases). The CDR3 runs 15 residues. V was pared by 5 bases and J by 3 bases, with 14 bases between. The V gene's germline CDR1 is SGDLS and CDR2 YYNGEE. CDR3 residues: CASSSDLLDTGELFF. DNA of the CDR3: TGTGCCAGCAGTTCCGACCTACTAGACACCGGGGAGCTGTTTTTT.